The rows below give T cell receptor beta chains drawn from one sample of a study of blood T cells in healthy people across ages. TCRdb re-called the 5' RACE reads with MiXCR, one entry per CDR3 protein. The table has approximately 600,000 distinct CDR3 sequences, roughly 53% seen once. Sequenced input: blood. These receptor sequences come from a man between 60 and 75 years old in good health. CDR3s leave out the opening cysteine and the closing phenylalanine or tryptophan.

>TRBJ1-2|TRBV6-1
ASSEMWQGTYGYT
>TRBJ2-5|TRBV27
ASSPRVSGTLYNEQY
>TRBJ2-4|TRBV6-6
ASSYRPIAKNIQY
>TRBJ1-2|TRBV5-1
ASSPAGRGGYT
>TRBJ2-3|TRBV21-1
ASSRWTGNGTDTQY
>TRBJ2-5|TRBV20-1
SARKGLAGGQETQY
>TRBJ1-5|TRBV5-6
ASSLGTGPNQPQH
>TRBJ2-7|TRBV2
ASSVDRYEQY
>TRBJ2-7|TRBV11-2
ASTHGGSSYEQY
>NA|TRBV6-5
GSSQTPEATYEQY
>NA|TRBV24-1
ATSDPGTGGETQY
>TRBJ2-5|TRBV11-2
ASSLDLGSYGQY
>TRBJ1-4|TRBV20-1
SASVEGDPNEKLF
>NA|TRBV27
ASSLIWGGEQY
>TRBJ2-5|TRBV29-1
SVQEGRETQY
>TRBJ2-7|TRBV20-1
SASLRTSGAGEQY
>TRBJ2-3|TRBV6-2/TRBV6-3
ASSYSDFLVPSTDTQY
>TRBJ2-3|TRBV9
ASSVEDSGGTSTDTQY
>TRBJ2-3|TRBV21-1
ASSPFIRPDTQY
>TRBJ2-7|TRBV5-1
ASSLGLAAVYEQY
>TRBJ2-5|TRBV10-3
AISEVVAQY
>TRBJ2-3|TRBV20-1
SARDSDTDTQY
>TRBJ2-1|TRBV5-1
ASSLGWNFSEQF
>TRBJ2-7|TRBV6-6
ASSYSMGQGSPYEQY
>TRBJ2-7|TRBV9
ASSVGFSGGSYEQY
>TRBJ1-6|TRBV6-5
ASSHHSPGGETNSPLH